The entry that follows covers one TCR beta chain sequence. Germline V gives CDR1 SQVTM, CDR2 ANQGSEA. V dropped 5 bases and J dropped 2 bases, with 11 bases sitting between them. CDR3 length: 13 amino acids. Some clones are missing from TCRdb's copy, which holds only in-frame ones; the method was immunoSEQ multiplex PCR. The sample shows about 70,000 clones, about 90% of them seen only once. This entry belongs to a study of T cells after somatic rescue of genetic block. The chain carries TRBV29-1 and TRBJ2-3; D possibly corresponds to TRBD1 (6 bases). This receptor was obtained from a man in his forties. Sequencing was carried out using peripheral blood mononuclear cells (PBMCs). CDR3 in DNA: TGCAGCGTTCTCCGACAGGACACAGATACGCAGTATTTT. Its translation: CSVLRQDTDTQYF.